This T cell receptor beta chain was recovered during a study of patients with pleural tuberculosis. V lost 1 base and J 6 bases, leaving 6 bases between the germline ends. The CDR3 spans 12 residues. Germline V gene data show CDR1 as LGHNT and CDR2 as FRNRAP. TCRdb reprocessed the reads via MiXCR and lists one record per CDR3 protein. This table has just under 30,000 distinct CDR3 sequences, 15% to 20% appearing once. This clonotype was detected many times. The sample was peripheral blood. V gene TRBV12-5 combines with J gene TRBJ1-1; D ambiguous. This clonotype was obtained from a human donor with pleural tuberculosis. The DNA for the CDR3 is TGTGCTAGTGGTTTGGCCCAAGCTGAAGCTTTCTTT. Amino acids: CASGLAQAEAFF.